The 3 T cell receptor beta chains below all came from one sample that was sequenced in a study of T cells in Graves' hyperthyroidism and ophthalmopathy. Amplification yielded TCR beta CDR3 regions, with RNA transcripts as the source. Primed by the HTBI set, a first-round RT-PCR was run on the TCR CDR3. One entry per CDR3 protein, called by TCRdb with MiXCR from the multiplex PCR reads. Among some 500,000 distinct CDR3 sequences listed, around 22% were seen once. Sequencing used blood. These receptors originate from a woman in her 30s with Graves' ophthalmopathy.

DNA of the CDR3: TGTGCCAGAGGAACAGGGATCACAATTCGTATACAAGAGACCCAGTACTTC. Residues: CARGTGITIRIQETQYF. This sequence joins TRBV11-2 and TRBJ2-5; D may be TRBD1 (6 bases). CDR1 and CDR2 from the germline V gene are SGHAT and FQNNGV. The V end lost 9 bases, the J end lost 2 bases, and 25 bases lay between the germline ends. The CDR3 contains 17 residues.

The chain recombines TRBV5-1 with TRBJ2-4; D remains ambiguous. The ends were cut back, 4 bases at V and 4 bases at J, with 9 bases in the middle. Germline CDR1 and CDR2: SGHRS and YFSETQ. The CDR3 sequence is 13 residues long. CDR3 DNA: TGCGCCAGCAGCCTAACTGGGAAAAACATTCAGTACTTC. Translation: CASSLTGKNIQYF.

This clonotype was seen ten or more times. The J gene is TRBJ1-2, the V gene TRBV20-1, with D perhaps TRBD1 (5 bases). Germline CDR1 is DFQATT and CDR2 is SNEGSKA (reference sequence). The CDR3 consists of 13 residues. Trimming left V 0 bases short and J 10 bases short, with 15 bases between. CDR3 region: CSARERIRVDYTF. The CDR3 DNA sequence: TGCAGTGCTAGAGAGAGAATCAGGGTAGACTACACCTTC.